The clone carrying this T cell receptor beta chain was observed at least ten times. As yet, its antigen is unknown. This sample was included in a study of T cells after yellow fever vaccination. About the research overall: Preparation used SMART-Seq v4 Ultra Low Input for the low-cell-number fractions.

Per the germline V gene, CDR1 is SGHKS and CDR2 is YYEKEE (reference sequence). Trimming took 4 bases from V and 6 from J; bases not matched to a gene: 11. The CDR3 is 15 residues long. A 5'RACE template-switching step, the method used to make TCR cDNA, added a universal primer site and UMIs. TCRdb re-called the 5' RACE reads with MiXCR, one entry per CDR3 protein. The sample has about 400,000 distinct CDR3 sequences; roughly 6.1% are singletons. General observations from the study: Most clones from primary vaccination were detected again post-booster (approximately 97% CD4, roughly 85% CD8).

This sequence originates from a man younger than 45 who received the YFV17D yellow fever vaccine. V gene TRBV5-5 combines with J gene TRBJ2-3, with 7 nucleotides matching TRBD1. The sample was PBMCs, taken 5 days after the yellow fever booster vaccination. CDR3 loop: CASSRNRGVGDTQYF. The CDR3 region has the DNA TGTGCCAGCAGCCGTAACAGGGGCGTCGGGGATACGCAGTATTTT.